This T cell receptor beta chain emerged from a study of T cell repertoires in cytomegalovirus infection. Study results and caveats: What dominated the ex vivo response were HLA-C-restricted CMV-specific TCR beta clonotypes. Summed public TCR beta family frequency identified CMV carriers bearing the relevant HLA.

Per germline, CDR1 SNHLY and CDR2 FYNNEI. CDR3 length: 15 amino acids. With 8 bases removed from V and 1 base from J, the gap between germline ends came to 17 bases. As to this clonotype: Its matching antigen is unknown.

TCRdb used MiXCR to reprocess the reads, holding one entry per CDR3 protein. Of about 740,000 distinct CDR3 sequences detected, less than 40% appear once; the ten largest clones hold roughly 2.9%. Sequences were obtained from PBMCs. This clonotype originated in a human donor in good health (CMV status not recorded). Some clones in this sample may be carry-over from other donors' samples. The chain has TRBV2 and TRBJ1-1, with D perhaps matching TRBD1 (5 bases). CDR3 DNA sequence: TGTGCCAGCGGGGTCCCAAGGGGCGAGAACACTGAAGCTTTCTTT. This encodes CASGVPRGENTEAFF.